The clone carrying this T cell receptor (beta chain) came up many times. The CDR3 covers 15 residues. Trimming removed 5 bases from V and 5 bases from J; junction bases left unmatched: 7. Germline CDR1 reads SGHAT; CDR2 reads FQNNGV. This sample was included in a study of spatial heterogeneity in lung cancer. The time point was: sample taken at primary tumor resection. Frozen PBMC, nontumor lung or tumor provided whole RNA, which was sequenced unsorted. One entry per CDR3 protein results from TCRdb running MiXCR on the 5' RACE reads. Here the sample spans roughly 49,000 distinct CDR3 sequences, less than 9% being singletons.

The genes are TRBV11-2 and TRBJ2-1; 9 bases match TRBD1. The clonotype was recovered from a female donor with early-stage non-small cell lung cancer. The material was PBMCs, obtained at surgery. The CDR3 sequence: CASSRPGTGNNEQFF. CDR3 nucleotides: TGTGCCAGCAGCCGTCCCGGGACAGGGAACAATGAGCAGTTCTTC.